The clone carrying this T cell receptor (beta chain) has just one count. Repertoires were generated with immunoSEQ multiplex PCR, while TCRdb's copy carries only in-frame clones and drops some. The sample includes 100,000 or so clones, approximately 84% of them seen just once. This record belongs to a study of OX40 agonist ivuxolimab in advanced cancers. The CDR3 spans 17 residues. Unmatched junction bases numbered 10, after V lost 5 bases and J lost 3 bases. Germline CDR1 is SGHTA and CDR2 is FQGTGA. The source material was CD4+ or CD8+ T cells sorted from blood, sampled in a trial of the OX40 agonist ivuxolimab. The chain has TRBV7-3 and TRBJ2-2; 9 nucleotides agree with TRBD2. The TCR originated in an adult with an advanced solid tumor such as melanoma, head and neck, liver or kidney cancer. This chain's CDR3 is CASSKPRGLADTGELFF. In nucleotides, the CDR3 is TGTGCCAGCAGCAAACCGAGGGGACTAGCAGACACCGGGGAGCTGTTTTTT.